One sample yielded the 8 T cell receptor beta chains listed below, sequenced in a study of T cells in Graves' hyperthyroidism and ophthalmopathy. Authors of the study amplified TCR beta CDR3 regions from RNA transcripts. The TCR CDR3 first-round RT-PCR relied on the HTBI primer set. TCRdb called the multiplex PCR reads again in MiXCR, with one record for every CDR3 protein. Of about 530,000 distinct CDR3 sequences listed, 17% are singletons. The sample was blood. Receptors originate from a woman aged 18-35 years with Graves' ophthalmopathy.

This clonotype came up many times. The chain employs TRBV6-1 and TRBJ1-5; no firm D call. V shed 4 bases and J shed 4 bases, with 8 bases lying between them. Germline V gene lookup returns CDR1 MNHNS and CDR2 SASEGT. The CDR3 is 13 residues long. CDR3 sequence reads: CASSGLSNQPQHF. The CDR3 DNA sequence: TGTGCCAGCAGTGGACTGTCAAATCAGCCCCAGCATTTT.

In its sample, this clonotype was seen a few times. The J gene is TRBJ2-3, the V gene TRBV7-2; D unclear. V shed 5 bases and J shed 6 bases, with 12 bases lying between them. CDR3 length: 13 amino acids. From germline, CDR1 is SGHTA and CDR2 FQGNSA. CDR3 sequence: CASSPGSMDTQYF. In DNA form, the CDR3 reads TGTGCCAGCAGCCCAGGCTCCATGGATACGCAGTATTTT.

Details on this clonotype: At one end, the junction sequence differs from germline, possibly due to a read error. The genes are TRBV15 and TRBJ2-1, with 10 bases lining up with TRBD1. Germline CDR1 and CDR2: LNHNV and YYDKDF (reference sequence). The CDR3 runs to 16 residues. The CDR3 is CAASREGQGPLSEQFF. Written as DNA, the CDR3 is TGTGCCGCCAGCAGGGAGGGACAGGGGCCCCTCAGTGAGCAGTTCTTC. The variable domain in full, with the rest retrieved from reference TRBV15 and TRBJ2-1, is DAMVIQNPRYQVTQFGKPVTLSCSQTLNHNVMYWYQQKSSQAPKLLFHYYDKDFNNEADTPDNFQSRRPNTSFCFLDIRSPGLGDTAMYLCAASREGQGPLSEQFFGPGTRLTVL.

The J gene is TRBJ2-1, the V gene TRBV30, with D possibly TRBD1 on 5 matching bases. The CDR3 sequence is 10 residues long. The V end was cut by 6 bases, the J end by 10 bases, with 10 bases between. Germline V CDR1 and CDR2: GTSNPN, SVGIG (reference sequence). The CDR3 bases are TGTGCCTGCTCAGGGAAGGAGCAGTTCTTC. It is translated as CACSGKEQFF. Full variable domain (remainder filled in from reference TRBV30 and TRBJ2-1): SQTIHQWPATLVQPVGSPLSLECTVEGTSNPNLYWYRQAAGRGLQLLFYSVGIGQISSEVPQNLSASRPQDRQFILSSKKLLLSDSGFYLCACSGKEQFFGPGTRLTVL.

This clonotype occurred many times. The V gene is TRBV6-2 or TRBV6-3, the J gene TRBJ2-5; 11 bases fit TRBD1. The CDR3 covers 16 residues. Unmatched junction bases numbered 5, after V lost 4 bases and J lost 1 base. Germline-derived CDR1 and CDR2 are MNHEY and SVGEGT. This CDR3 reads CASSSGQGGSQETQYF. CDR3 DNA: TGTGCCAGCAGTTCGGGACAGGGGGGGTCCCAAGAGACCCAGTACTTC.

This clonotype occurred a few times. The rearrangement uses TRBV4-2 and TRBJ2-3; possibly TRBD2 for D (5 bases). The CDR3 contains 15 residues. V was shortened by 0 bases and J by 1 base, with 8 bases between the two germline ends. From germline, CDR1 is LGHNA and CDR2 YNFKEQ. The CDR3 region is CASSQEPAGTDTQYF. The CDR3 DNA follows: TGTGCCAGCAGCCAAGAGCCAGCGGGCACAGATACGCAGTATTTT.

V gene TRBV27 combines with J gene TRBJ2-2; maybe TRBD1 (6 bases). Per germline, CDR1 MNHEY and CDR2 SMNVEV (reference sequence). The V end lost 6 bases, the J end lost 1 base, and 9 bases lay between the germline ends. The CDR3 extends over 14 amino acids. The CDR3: CASRDSLNTGELFF. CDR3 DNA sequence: TGTGCCAGCAGGGACAGTTTGAACACCGGGGAGCTGTTTTTT.

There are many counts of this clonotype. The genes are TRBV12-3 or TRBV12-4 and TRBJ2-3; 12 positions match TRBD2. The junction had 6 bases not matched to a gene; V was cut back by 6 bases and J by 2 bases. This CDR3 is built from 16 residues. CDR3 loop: CASSKLAGGLTDTQYF. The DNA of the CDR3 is TGTGCCAGCAGCAAACTAGCGGGGGGACTCACAGATACGCAGTATTTT.